A selection of T cell receptor beta chains follows, all from one sample in a study of blood T cells in healthy people across ages. TCRdb itself ran the 5' RACE reads through MiXCR, one entry per CDR3 protein. The sample has about 1,500,000 distinct CDR3 sequences, 28% seen once. The sequencing sample was made of blood. The source of these receptors is a woman in her thirties in good health. CDR3s include the opening cysteine and the closing phenylalanine or tryptophan. A D gene is named only where the DNA matches it firmly. The size field is filled for only some rows; it gives once, few, many or a size class.

J: TRBJ2-5
length: 13
D: .
size: few
V: TRBV10-3
DNA: TGTGCCATCAGCCTCGGGGTCAGCGAGACCCAGTACTTC
CDR3: CAISLGVSETQYF

J: TRBJ2-7
length: 12
D: .
size: .
V: TRBV5-1
DNA: TGCGTCAGCGGGGACAGCAATTGCGAGCAGTACTTC
CDR3: CVSGDSNCEQYF

J: TRBJ1-5
length: 13
D: .
size: many
V: TRBV7-2
DNA: TGTGCCAGCAGCTCCGGACAGAGTCAGCCCCAGCATTTT
CDR3: CASSSGQSQPQHF

J: TRBJ1-5
length: 14
D: .
size: few
V: TRBV19
DNA: TGTGCCAGTTGGGAGAGACAGGGCAATCAGCCCCAGCATTTT
CDR3: CASWERQGNQPQHF

J: TRBJ2-7
length: 12
D: .
size: few
V: TRBV30
DNA: TGTGCCTGGAACCGTGACAGTTACGAGCAGTACTTC
CDR3: CAWNRDSYEQYF

J: TRBJ2-7
length: 15
D: TRBD1
size: .
V: TRBV25-1
DNA: TGTGCCAGCAGTGCGTCGGACAGGAGCTCCTACGAGCAGTACTTC
CDR3: CASSASDRSSYEQYF

J: TRBJ1-2
length: 13
D: .
size: many
V: TRBV20-1
DNA: TGCAGTGCTAGTGCAGGGTATGGGTATGGCTACACCTTC
CDR3: CSASAGYGYGYTF

J: TRBJ2-1
length: 19
D: TRBD1
size: once
V: TRBV28
DNA: TGTGCCAGCAGCCCTCATTATCCTCTCGCACCGGGACAGTCCTATGAGCAGTTCTTC
CDR3: CASSPHYPLAPGQSYEQFF

J: TRBJ2-1
length: 13
D: .
size: .
V: TRBV10-3
DNA: TGTGCCATCAGTGAGTCATTTCGCCCTGAGCAGTTCTTC
CDR3: CAISESFRPEQFF

J: TRBJ2-7
length: 16
D: TRBD2
size: once
V: TRBV19
DNA: TGTGCCAGTAGTGTCGCTCTAGCGGGAGGCTCCTACGAGCAGTACTTC
CDR3: CASSVALAGGSYEQYF

J: TRBJ2-3
length: 15
D: .
size: few
V: TRBV20-1
DNA: TGCAGTGCTTTAGAGATGAGTGTGACGGCAGATACGCAGTATTTT
CDR3: CSALEMSVTADTQYF

J: TRBJ2-5
length: 16
D: .
size: many
V: TRBV7-9
DNA: TGTGCCAGCAGCTTAGCGCACGGCGGGAACCAAGAGACCCAGTACTTC
CDR3: CASSLAHGGNQETQYF

J: TRBJ1-5
length: 15
D: .
size: .
V: TRBV27
DNA: TGTGCCAGCAGTTTAACCCCCGAAGGGAATCAGCCCCAGCATTTT
CDR3: CASSLTPEGNQPQHF

J: TRBJ2-7
length: 16
D: TRBD2
size: .
V: TRBV6-2/TRBV6-3
DNA: TGTGCCAGCACCTATTCTTTAGCGGGTGTCTCCTACGAGCAGTACTTC
CDR3: CASTYSLAGVSYEQYF

J: TRBJ1-2
length: 17
D: TRBD1
size: .
V: TRBV18
DNA: TGTGCCAGCTCATCCGGGACAGGGGGCGAACGGAGCTATGGCTACACCTTC
CDR3: CASSSGTGGERSYGYTF

J: TRBJ2-1
length: 14
D: .
size: .
V: TRBV11-3
DNA: TGTGCCAGCAGCTTAGTGGGTAGAAGCAATGAGCAGTTCTTC
CDR3: CASSLVGRSNEQFF

J: TRBJ2-3
length: 14
D: TRBD2
size: .
V: TRBV20-1
DNA: TGCAGTGCTCCTGACACTAGCGGCGCGGATACGCAGTATTTT
CDR3: CSAPDTSGADTQYF

J: TRBJ2-5
length: 14
D: .
size: few
V: TRBV5-1
DNA: TGCGCCGGCAGCGTCGGACTGTCCCCAGAGACCCAGTACTTC
CDR3: CAGSVGLSPETQYF